This T cell receptor beta chain was identified in a study of PD-L1 blockade in urothelial cancer. Study at large: Blood samples contained a median about 150,000 T cells.

Losses at the gene ends were 2 bases for V and 4 bases for J; bases not matched to a gene: 8. CDR1 is SGHNT, CDR2 YYREEE, per germline (reference sequence). The CDR3 is 15 residues long. TCRdb keeps only in-frame clones here, not all; method: immunoSEQ multiplex PCR. Of 60,000 or so clones listed, roughly 79% are singletons. This clone has more than one count but fewer than ten. The sample's time point: pretreatment peripheral blood. This sequence was found in a man in his 70s with urothelial cancer. The rearrangement links TRBV5-4 to TRBJ1-2, with 7 bases fitting TRBD1. This sample comprised PBMCs, obtained around atezolizumab (anti-PD-L1) treatment. CDR3 nucleotides: TGTGCCAGCAGCTTAGACCCGACAGGGACCTATGGCTACACCTTC. Amino acids: CASSLDPTGTYGYTF. Looking up the rest from reference TRBV5-4 and TRBJ1-2 gives the full variable domain: ETGVTQSPTHLIKTRGQQVTLRCSSQSGHNTVSWYQQALGQGPQFIFQYYREEENGRGNFPPRFSGLQFPNYSSELNVNALELDDSALYLCASSLDPTGTYGYTFGSGTRLTVV.